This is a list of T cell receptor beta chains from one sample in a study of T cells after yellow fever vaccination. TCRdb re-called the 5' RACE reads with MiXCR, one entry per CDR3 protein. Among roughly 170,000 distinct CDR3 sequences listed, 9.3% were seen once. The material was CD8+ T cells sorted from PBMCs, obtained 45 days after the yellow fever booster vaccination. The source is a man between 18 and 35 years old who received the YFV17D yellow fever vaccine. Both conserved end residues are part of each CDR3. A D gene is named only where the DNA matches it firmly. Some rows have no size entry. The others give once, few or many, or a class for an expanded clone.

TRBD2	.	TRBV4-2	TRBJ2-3	TGTGCCAGCAGCCAAGATACTAGCGGGGGACCCGCAGATACGCAGTATTTT	CASSQDTSGGPADTQYF
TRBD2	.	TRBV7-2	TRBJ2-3	TGTGCCAGCAGCCCGAGCGGAATAGCGGGGGCTACAGATACGCAGTATTTT	CASSPSGIAGATDTQYF
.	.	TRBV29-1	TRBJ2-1	TGCAGCGTCCTTGGGCCGAATTCAGTTCTGCAGTTCTTC	CSVLGPNSVLQFF
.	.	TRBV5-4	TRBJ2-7	TGTGCCAGCAGCTTGACGGGGGTCTCCTACGAGCAGTACTTC	CASSLTGVSYEQYF
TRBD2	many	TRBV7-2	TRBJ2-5	TGTGCCCCGGGAGCGGGGACGGAGACCCAGTACTTC	CAPGAGTETQYF
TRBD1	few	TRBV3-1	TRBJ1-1	TGTGCCAGCAGCATCACCTGGGACAGGGAGGACGCTGAAGCTTTCTTT	CASSITWDREDAEAFF
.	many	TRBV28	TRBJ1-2	TGTGCCAGCAGTTCCCGGGTAGGCGGCTACACCTTC	CASSSRVGGYTF
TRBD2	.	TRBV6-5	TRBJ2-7	TGTGCCAGCAGTTACTCGATTGCGGGGGGCTCCTACGAGCAGTACTTC	CASSYSIAGGSYEQYF
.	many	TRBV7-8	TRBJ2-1	TGTGCCAGCAGCCCTCAGAGAGGCGGGGCATACAATGAGCAGTTCTTC	CASSPQRGGAYNEQFF
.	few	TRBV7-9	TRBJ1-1	TGTGCCAGCAGCTTAGCAGGGGTCGTTTCTCTCAGCACTGAAGCTTTCTTT	CASSLAGVVSLSTEAFF
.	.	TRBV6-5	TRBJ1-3	TGTGCCAGCAGCATCCTAAATGAGCCTGGAAACACCATATATTTT	CASSILNEPGNTIYF
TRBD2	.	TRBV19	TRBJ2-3	TGTGCCAGTAGTATAGATCAAGCGGCGGGAGGGGATACGCAGTATTTT	CASSIDQAAGGDTQYF
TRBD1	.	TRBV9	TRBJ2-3	TGTGCCAGCAGCGCGGACAGGGGCACAGATACGCAGTATTTT	CASSADRGTDTQYF
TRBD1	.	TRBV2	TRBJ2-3	TGTGCCAGCAGTGGCGGGACAGGGCGAACAGATACGCAGTATTTT	CASSGGTGRTDTQYF
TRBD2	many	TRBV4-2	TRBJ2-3	TGTGCCAGCAGCCAAGATCTAGCGGGAAGCACAGATACGCAGTATTTT	CASSQDLAGSTDTQYF
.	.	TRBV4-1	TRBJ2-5	TGCGCCAGCAGTCGCCATGGGGGGGGCCAACTCCAAGAGACCCAGTACTTC	CASSRHGGGQLQETQYF
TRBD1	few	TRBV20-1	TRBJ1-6	TGCAGTGCTAGTTCCGGGACAGGAGGTGCGGGGCTCCACTTT	CSASSGTGGAGLHF
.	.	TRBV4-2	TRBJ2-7	TGTGCCAGCAGCCAGAACCCCAGGGCAAGCTCCTACGAGCAGTACTTC	CASSQNPRASSYEQYF
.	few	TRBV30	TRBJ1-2	TGTGCCTGGAGTGCCCCCCGACAGGACTATGGCTACACCTTC	CAWSAPRQDYGYTF
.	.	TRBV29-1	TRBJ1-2	TGCAGCGTGTTCTCGGGGGTTAACTATGGCTACACCTTC	CSVFSGVNYGYTF
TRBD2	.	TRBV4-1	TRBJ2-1	TGCGCCAGCAGCCAAGATGGCGGGGGTGGCAATGAGCAGTTCTTC	CASSQDGGGGNEQFF
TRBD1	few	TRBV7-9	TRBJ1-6	TGTGCCAGCAGCCGAGGGACAGGGGATTCACCCCTCCACTTT	CASSRGTGDSPLHF
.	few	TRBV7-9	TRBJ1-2	TGTGCCAGCAGCTTACCGACAAGCCTGGATGGCTACACCTTC	CASSLPTSLDGYTF
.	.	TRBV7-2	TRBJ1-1	TGTGCCAGCAGCTTAGAGGGCTCCTTAATGAACACTGAAGCTTTCTTT	CASSLEGSLMNTEAFF
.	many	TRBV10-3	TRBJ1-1	TGTGCCACACAAGGACGGGACCCTGAAGCTTTCTTT	CATQGRDPEAFF
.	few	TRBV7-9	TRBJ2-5	TGTGCCAGCAGCTCCTCCGAGGAGACCCAGTACTTC	CASSSSEETQYF
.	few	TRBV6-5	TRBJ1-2	TGTGCCAGCAGTTACTCGGCCACCGGAACTACTGGCTACACCTTC	CASSYSATGTTGYTF
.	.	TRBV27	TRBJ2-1	TGTGCCAGCAGCCGTAAGCGTACCCCCTACAATGAGCAGTTCTTC	CASSRKRTPYNEQFF
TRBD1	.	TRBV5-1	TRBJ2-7	TGCGCCAGCAGCTTGAGGGACAGGGGTAACGAGCAGTACTTC	CASSLRDRGNEQYF
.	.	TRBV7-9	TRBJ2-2	TGTGCCAGCAGCTTACATATGCAGGGGAACACCGGGGAGCTGTTTTTT	CASSLHMQGNTGELFF
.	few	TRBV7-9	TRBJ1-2	TGTGCCAGCAGCTCTACCCTAGTCGGCCAGGGGATAGGCTACACCTTC	CASSSTLVGQGIGYTF
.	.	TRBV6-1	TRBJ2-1	TGTGCCAGCTCGTCGTGGGATGAGCAGTTCTTC	CASSSWDEQFF
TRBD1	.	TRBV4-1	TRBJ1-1	TGCGCCAGCAGCCAAACCCCGACAGGGGTGAGCACTGAAGCTTTCTTT	CASSQTPTGVSTEAFF
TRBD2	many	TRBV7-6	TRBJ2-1	TGTGCCAGCAGTCAGGGGACTAGCGGGAGCTCCTACAATGAGCAGTTCTTC	CASSQGTSGSSYNEQFF
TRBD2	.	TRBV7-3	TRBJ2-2	TGTGCCAGCAGCCCTATCAGCGGGGGGGCCACCGGGGAGCTGTTTTTT	CASSPISGGATGELFF
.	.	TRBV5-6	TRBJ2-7	TGTGCCAGCAGCTTGATTTCCCACGAGCAGTACTTC	CASSLISHEQYF
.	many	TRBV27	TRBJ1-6	TGTGCCAGCAGGCAGGGTTACGGTAATTCACCCCTCCACTTT	CASRQGYGNSPLHF
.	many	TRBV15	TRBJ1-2	TGTGCCACCAGCAGTAGACGGGACGGCCTTCCCTATGGCTACACCTTC	CATSSRRDGLPYGYTF